These T cell receptor beta chains were read from a single sample in a study of shared clonotypes between healthy human individuals. Only in-frame clones appear in the TCRdb table, and some are missing; sequencing was by immunoSEQ multiplex PCR. The sample has about 1 million clones; around four fifths are singletons. The sequenced sample consisted of memory CD4+ T cells sorted from blood. The receptors originated from a man between 18 and 29 years old in good health. CDR3s include the opening cysteine and the closing phenylalanine or tryptophan. The D gene is left open where the match is weak. Clone size is stated in some rows and not others, as once, few, many or a class when expanded.

TRBV11-3	few	TRBJ2-3	TRBD2	TGTGCCAGCAGCCAAGCGGGAGTAACAGATACGCAGTATTTT	CASSQAGVTDTQYF
TRBV4-1	.	TRBJ2-1	.	TGCGCCAGCAGCCAAGATGAGTGGGGCTCCTACAATGAGCAGTTCTTC	CASSQDEWGSYNEQFF
TRBV15	.	TRBJ2-5	.	TGTGCCACCAGCAGAGATTTCCAGGGTGAGACCCAGTACTTC	CATSRDFQGETQYF
TRBV10-3	once	TRBJ1-1	.	TGTGCCTCCTCCCCGGGGGCCTACACTGAAGCTTTCTTT	CASSPGAYTEAFF
TRBV5-6	.	TRBJ1-6	.	TGTGCCAGCAGCTTGGGGGGGTCGGTAAATTCACCCCTCCACTTT	CASSLGGSVNSPLHF
TRBV25-1	few	TRBJ1-1	.	TGTGCCAGCAGTGAATGGAACGGGGGAACTGAAGCTTTCTTT	CASSEWNGGTEAFF
TRBV5-4	.	TRBJ1-1	.	TGTGCCAGCAGCCCTCCTGGGGTGAGGAGGGACACTGAAGCTTTCTTT	CASSPPGVRRDTEAFF
TRBV6-1	.	TRBJ1-1	.	TGTGCCAGCAGTCGAAACACTGAAGCTTTCTTT	CASSRNTEAFF
TRBV2	.	TRBJ2-3	.	TGTGCCAGCAGACGGGAGACAGATACGCAGTATTTT	CASRRETDTQYF
TRBV5-8	.	TRBJ2-5	.	TGTGCCAGCAGCTTGGAGGATCCCCGGCAAGAGACCCAGTACTTC	CASSLEDPRQETQYF
TRBV30	.	TRBJ1-3	.	TGTGCCTGGAGTGGGACAAATCTTGGAAACACCATATATTTT	CAWSGTNLGNTIYF
TRBV7-9	.	TRBJ2-7	.	TGTGCCAGCAGCTTAGGAGTCGGCGGAATCTCCGAGCAGTACTTC	CASSLGVGGISEQYF
TRBV10-2	.	TRBJ2-2	.	TGCGCCAGCAGTGAGACTAGATGGGAGCTGTTTTTT	CASSETRWELFF
TRBV11-3	.	TRBJ2-3	TRBD2	TGTGCCAGCAGCCCCGGACTAGCGGGGTACACAGATACGCAGTATTTT	CASSPGLAGYTDTQYF
TRBV29-1	.	TRBJ1-2	TRBD1	TGCAGCGTTGAAGATCGGGACAGGGACTATGGCTACACCTTC	CSVEDRDRDYGYTF
TRBV7-3	few	TRBJ2-1	.	TGTGCCAGCAGCTTCCTGGCCGATAATGAGCAGTTCTTC	CASSFLADNEQFF
TRBV9	few	TRBJ2-4	.	TGTGCCAGCAGCGTAGATCTGGGGTTGGGGTCCAAAAACATTCAGTACTTC	CASSVDLGLGSKNIQYF
TRBV5-1	.	TRBJ1-2	.	TGCGCCAGCAGCTTGGAACGCGCTACCTACACCTTC	CASSLERATYTF
TRBV14	.	TRBJ2-6	TRBD1	TGTGCCAGCAGCCAAGAACGGGCGGGGACAGGGATGTTCTCTGGGGCCAACGTCCTGACTTTC	CASSQERAGTGMFSGANVLTF
TRBV19	.	TRBJ1-3	.	TGTGCCAGTAGTACCCCCCGGGCAGGCTCTGGAAACACCATATATTTT	CASSTPRAGSGNTIYF
TRBV18	.	TRBJ1-2	.	TGTGCCAGCTCACCACCGAACTCGCGGGACTATGGCTACACCTTC	CASSPPNSRDYGYTF
TRBV6-5	.	TRBJ1-5	.	TGTGCCAGCGGAAAAAGGTCAGGGCCCCAGCATTTT	CASGKRSGPQHF
TRBV2	.	TRBJ1-3	.	TGTGCCAGCAGTCCTCAGGGTCTTGGAAACACCATATATTTT	CASSPQGLGNTIYF
TRBV30	once	TRBJ1-1	.	TGTGCCTGGAGACAGATAAGGAACACTGAAGCTTTCTTT	CAWRQIRNTEAFF
TRBV28	.	TRBJ2-5	TRBD2	TGTGCCAGTTCCGGACTAGCGGGGGGTCGGGAGACCCAGTACTTC	CASSGLAGGRETQYF
TRBV4-2	.	TRBJ1-1	.	TGTGCCAGCAGCCAAGAGCTCTACAGGTTTGAAGCTTTCTTT	CASSQELYRFEAFF
TRBV6-6	once	TRBJ2-7	.	TGTGCCAGCAGTTACTCGAAGGCCGCTGCTTCCTACGAGCAGTACTTC	CASSYSKAAASYEQYF
TRBV2	.	TRBJ2-7	.	TGTGCCAGCAGTGAAGTTAGCTACGAGCAGTACTTC	CASSEVSYEQYF
TRBV28	few	TRBJ1-5	.	TGTGCCAGCAGTTCAGATGCCCGGGACCATCAGCCCCAGCATTTT	CASSSDARDHQPQHF
TRBV6-6	once	TRBJ2-3	TRBD2	TGTGCCAGCAGCGCGGGGAGCGGGAGTCTTAATACGCAGTATTTT	CASSAGSGSLNTQYF
TRBV5-4	.	TRBJ1-1	TRBD1	TGTGCCAGCAGCCCGGGACAGGGGTTGAACACTGAAGCTTTCTTT	CASSPGQGLNTEAFF
TRBV5-1	.	TRBJ2-3	TRBD1	TGCGCCAGCAGCCCCGTGGGACAGAGCACAGATACGCAGTATTTT	CASSPVGQSTDTQYF
TRBV7-8	.	TRBJ2-2	TRBD2	TGTGCCAGCAGCTTCCTGGGGAGGGGTGACACCGGGGAGCTGTTTTTT	CASSFLGRGDTGELFF
TRBV6-1	.	TRBJ1-5	TRBD1	TGTGCCAGCAGTGAAGCGAGGACAGGGGCAGCCAATCAGCCCCAGCATTTT	CASSEARTGAANQPQHF
TRBV5-1	.	TRBJ2-5	.	TGCGCCAGCAGCTCTGGCGGGGTCGAAGAGACCCAGTACTTC	CASSSGGVEETQYF
TRBV28	.	TRBJ1-1	.	TGTGCCAGCAGTTCTTGGCAGGCCACTGAAGCTTTCTTT	CASSSWQATEAFF
TRBV6-6	.	TRBJ1-3	.	TGTGCCAGCAGTTTCACAGGGAGCTTTTCTGGAAACACCATATATTTT	CASSFTGSFSGNTIYF
TRBV11-2	.	TRBJ2-1	.	TGTGCCAGCAGCGTAGGCACAAGCTCCTACAATGAGCAGTTCTTC	CASSVGTSSYNEQFF
TRBV5-4	.	TRBJ1-5	.	TGTGCCAGCAGCTTGGACAGCAATCAGCCCCAGCATTTT	CASSLDSNQPQHF
TRBV5-4	.	TRBJ2-1	.	TGTGCCAGCAGCTTGGCCCCTGGGACCAATGAGCAGTTCTTC	CASSLAPGTNEQFF
TRBV19	.	TRBJ2-7	TRBD2	TGTGCCAGTAGTCCCGGGACTAGCGGGAGAGGCGTGTGGGAGCAGTACTTC	CASSPGTSGRGVWEQYF
TRBV5-1	.	TRBJ2-1	.	TGCGCCAGCAGCTTGGCCGGCGGTCACGGGAATGAGCAGTTCTTC	CASSLAGGHGNEQFF
TRBV4-3	.	TRBJ2-5	.	TGCGCCAGCAGCCAAGATTGGGGTAAACAAGAGACCCAGTACTTC	CASSQDWGKQETQYF
TRBV4-3	.	TRBJ1-3	.	TGCGCCAGCAGCCAAGGGGGCGGGTTCTCTGGAAACACCATATATTTT	CASSQGGGFSGNTIYF
TRBV28	few	TRBJ1-4	TRBD1	TGTGCCAGCAGACCAGGGGGGGGTGAAAAACTGTTTTTT	CASRPGGGEKLFF
TRBV27	.	TRBJ1-1	.	TGTGCCAGCAATCGTATGGGGGCCCCGAACACTGAAGCTTTCTTT	CASNRMGAPNTEAFF
TRBV5-1	.	TRBJ1-4	.	TGCGCCAGCAGCTTGGGACAGTTTAATGAAAAACTGTTTTTT	CASSLGQFNEKLFF
TRBV5-1	.	TRBJ2-7	TRBD1	TGCGCCAGCAGCAGATCCGGGACAGGGCAATCCTACGAGCAGTACTTC	CASSRSGTGQSYEQYF
TRBV5-1	.	TRBJ2-1	TRBD2	TGCGCCAGCAGCTTGGCCGCGGGGACTAGGAGGAATGAGCAGTTCTTC	CASSLAAGTRRNEQFF
TRBV5-1	.	TRBJ1-4	TRBD1	TGCGCCAGCAGCTTTGGGACAGGGGAAAAACTGTTTTTT	CASSFGTGEKLFF
TRBV6-1	.	TRBJ1-6	.	TGTGCCAGCAGTGAACCCAAACCCCCCCTCCACTTT	CASSEPKPPLHF
TRBV10-3	.	TRBJ2-7	.	TGTGCCATCAGTGAGGTCTTTGGGTCTTTCTACGAGCAGTACTTC	CAISEVFGSFYEQYF
TRBV6-5	.	TRBJ2-3	.	TGTGCCAGCAGTTACGCAGGGAGAGCTAGCACAGATACGCAGTATTTT	CASSYAGRASTDTQYF
TRBV5-1	.	TRBJ1-4	.	TGCGCCAGCAGCTTATCAGGGGCTAATGAAAAACTGTTTTTT	CASSLSGANEKLFF
TRBV5-1	.	TRBJ2-3	.	TGCGCCAGCAGCGGACATAGGACAGATACGCAGTATTTT	CASSGHRTDTQYF
TRBV30	few	TRBJ2-7	.	TGTGCCTGGAGTAGGACAACCCCCTACGAGCAGTACTTC	CAWSRTTPYEQYF
TRBV7-2	few	TRBJ1-6	TRBD1	TGTGCCAGCAGCTTAGCTGGGACAGGGGGCGACCCCCTCCACTTT	CASSLAGTGGDPLHF
TRBV6-1	.	TRBJ2-3	.	TGTGCCAGCAGTGATCGGCAGGGGCGGGATACGCAGTATTTT	CASSDRQGRDTQYF
TRBV5-4	.	TRBJ1-2	TRBD1	TGTGCCAGCAGCACGGGACAGATTTATGGCTACACCTTC	CASSTGQIYGYTF
TRBV6-6	.	TRBJ2-1	TRBD2	TGTGCCATCACTGGGACTAGCGGGGGGGCGAGCCAGTTCTTC	CAITGTSGGASQFF